This T cell receptor (beta chain) was observed in a study of T-cell reconstitution after alpha-beta-depleted transplantation in children. The V gene lost 4 bases and the J gene lost 1 base, with 11 bases spanning the gap. This CDR3 has 15 amino acids. Germline V gene lookup returns CDR1 MNHNS and CDR2 SASEGT. Whole-study findings and limits: Newly made T cells mostly supplied T-cell counts and diversity one year after transplant. Several hundred expanded graft clones reportedly were the source of alpha-beta T cells about two months after transplant.

As to this clonotype: What it binds is unknown.

Library preparation (for TCRbeta) was performed with unique molecular identifiers. One entry per CDR3 protein, called by TCRdb with MiXCR from the PCR reads. Of about 130,000 distinct CDR3 sequences listed, roughly 10% are singletons. The receptor was isolated from a girl under two years old who had a stem cell transplant for combined immunodeficiency, so the T cells may come from the graft donor. V and J are TRBV6-1 and TRBJ2-1, with D possibly TRBD2 on 5 matching bases. The sequencing used PBMCs, mostly from graft donor cells, collected 180 days after TCRalphabeta/CD19-depleted stem cell transplant. CDR3 nucleotides: TGTGCCAGCAGTGGCCCTAGCCCATCCTACAATGAGCAGTTCTTC. Its translation is CASSGPSPSYNEQFF.